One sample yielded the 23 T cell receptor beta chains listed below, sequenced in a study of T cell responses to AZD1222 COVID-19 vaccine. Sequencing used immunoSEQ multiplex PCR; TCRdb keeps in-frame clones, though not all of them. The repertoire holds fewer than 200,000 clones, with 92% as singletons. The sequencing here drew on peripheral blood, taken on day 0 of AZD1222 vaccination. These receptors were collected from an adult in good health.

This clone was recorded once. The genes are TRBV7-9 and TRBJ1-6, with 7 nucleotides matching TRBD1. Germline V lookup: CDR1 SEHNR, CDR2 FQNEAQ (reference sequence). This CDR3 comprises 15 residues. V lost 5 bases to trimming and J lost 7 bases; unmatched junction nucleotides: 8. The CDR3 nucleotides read TGTGCCAGCAGCATCCATAGGGACAGAAATTCACCCCTCCACTTT. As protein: CASSIHRDRNSPLHF.

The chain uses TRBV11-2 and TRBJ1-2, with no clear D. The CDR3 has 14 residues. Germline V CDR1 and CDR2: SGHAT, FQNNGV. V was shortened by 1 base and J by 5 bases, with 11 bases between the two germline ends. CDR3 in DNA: TGTGCCAGCAGCTTAGGGGGTTCCCGTTATGGCTACACCTTC. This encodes CASSLGGSRYGYTF. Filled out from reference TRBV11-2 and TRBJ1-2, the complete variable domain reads EAGVAQSPRYKIIEKRQSVAFWCNPISGHATLYWYQQILGQGPKLLIQFQNNGVVDDSQLPKDRFSAERLKGVDSTLKIQPAKLEDSAVYLCASSLGGSRYGYTFGSGTRLTVV.

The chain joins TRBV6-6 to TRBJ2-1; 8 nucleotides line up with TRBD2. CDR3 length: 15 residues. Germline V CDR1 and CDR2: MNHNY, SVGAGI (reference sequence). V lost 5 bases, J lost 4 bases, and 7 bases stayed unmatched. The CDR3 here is CASSATAGGYNEQFF. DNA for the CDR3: TGTGCCAGCAGTGCAACGGCGGGGGGTTACAATGAGCAGTTCTTC.

CDR3 in DNA: TGTGCCAGCAGTAAAACAGGGAACTATGGCTACACCTTC. Translation: CASSKTGNYGYTF. The chain uses TRBV6-5 and TRBJ1-2, with a tentative D call TRBD1 (6 bases). This CDR3 contains 13 residues. CDR1 and CDR2 (germline): MNHEY, SVGAGI. Trimming took off 5 bases at V and 2 bases at J, with 9 bases between the two ends.

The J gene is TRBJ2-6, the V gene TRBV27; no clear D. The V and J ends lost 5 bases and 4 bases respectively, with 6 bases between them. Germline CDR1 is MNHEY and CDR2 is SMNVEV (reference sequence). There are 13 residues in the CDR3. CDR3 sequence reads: CASSLLGANVLTF. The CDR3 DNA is TGTGCCAGCAGTCTTCTAGGGGCCAACGTCCTGACTTTC. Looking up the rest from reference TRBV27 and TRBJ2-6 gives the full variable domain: EAQVTQNPRYLITVTGKKLTVTCSQNMNHEYMSWYRQDPGLGLRQIYYSMNVEVTDKGDVPEGYKVSRKEKRNFPLILESPSPNQTSLYFCASSLLGANVLTFGAGSRLTVL.

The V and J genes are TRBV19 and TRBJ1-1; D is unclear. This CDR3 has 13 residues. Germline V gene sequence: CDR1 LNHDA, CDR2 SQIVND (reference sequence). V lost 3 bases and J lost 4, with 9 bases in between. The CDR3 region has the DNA TGTGCCAGTAGTATCTCAGCTTCCACTGAAGCTTTCTTT. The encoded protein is CASSISASTEAFF.

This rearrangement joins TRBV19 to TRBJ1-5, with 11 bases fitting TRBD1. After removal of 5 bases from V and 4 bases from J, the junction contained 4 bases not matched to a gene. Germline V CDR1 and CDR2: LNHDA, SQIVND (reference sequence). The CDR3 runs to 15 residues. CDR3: CASSGTGGRNQPQHF. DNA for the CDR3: TGTGCCAGTAGTGGGACAGGGGGGCGAAATCAGCCCCAGCATTTT.

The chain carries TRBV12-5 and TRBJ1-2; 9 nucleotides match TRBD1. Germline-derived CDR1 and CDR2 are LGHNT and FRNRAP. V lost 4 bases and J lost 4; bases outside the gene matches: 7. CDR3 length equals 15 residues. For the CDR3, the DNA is TGTGCTAGTGGTTACCGGGACAGGGATTTCTATGGCTACACCTTC. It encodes CASGYRDRDFYGYTF.

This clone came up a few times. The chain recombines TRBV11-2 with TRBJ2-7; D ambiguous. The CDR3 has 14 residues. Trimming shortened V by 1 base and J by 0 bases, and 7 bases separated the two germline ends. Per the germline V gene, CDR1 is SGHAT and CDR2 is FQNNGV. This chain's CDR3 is CASSLVFTSYEQYF. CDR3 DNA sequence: TGTGCCAGCAGCTTAGTCTTTACCTCCTACGAGCAGTACTTC.

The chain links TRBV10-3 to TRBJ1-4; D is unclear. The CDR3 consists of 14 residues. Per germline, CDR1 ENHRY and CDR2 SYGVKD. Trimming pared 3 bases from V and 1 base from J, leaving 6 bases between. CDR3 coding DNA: TGTGCCATCAGTGACAGGTTAACTAATGAAAAACTGTTTTTT. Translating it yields CAISDRLTNEKLFF.

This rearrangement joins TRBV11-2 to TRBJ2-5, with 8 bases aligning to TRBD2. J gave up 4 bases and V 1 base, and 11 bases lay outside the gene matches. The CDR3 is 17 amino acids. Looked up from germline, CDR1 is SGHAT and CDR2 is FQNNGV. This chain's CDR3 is CASSLGVSGGGAETQYF. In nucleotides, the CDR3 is TGTGCCAGCAGCTTAGGGGTCAGCGGGGGTGGGGCAGAGACCCAGTACTTC.

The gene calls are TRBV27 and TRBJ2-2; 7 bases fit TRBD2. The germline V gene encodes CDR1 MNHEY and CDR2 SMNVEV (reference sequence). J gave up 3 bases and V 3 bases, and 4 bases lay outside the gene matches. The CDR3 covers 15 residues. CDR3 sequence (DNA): TGTGCCAGCAGTTTTGGAGGGAGGGACACCGGGGAGCTGTTTTTT. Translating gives CASSFGGRDTGELFF.

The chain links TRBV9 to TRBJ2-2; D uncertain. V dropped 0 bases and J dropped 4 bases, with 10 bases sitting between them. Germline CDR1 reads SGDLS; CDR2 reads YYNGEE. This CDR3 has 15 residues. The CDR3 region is CASSVVPWGTGELFF. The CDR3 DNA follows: TGTGCCAGCAGCGTAGTCCCCTGGGGCACCGGGGAGCTGTTTTTT.

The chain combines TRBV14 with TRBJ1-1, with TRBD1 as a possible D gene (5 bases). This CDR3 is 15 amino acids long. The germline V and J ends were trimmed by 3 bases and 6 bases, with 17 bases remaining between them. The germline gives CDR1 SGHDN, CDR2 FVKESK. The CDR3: CASSQRAGRASEAFF. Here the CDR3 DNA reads TGTGCCAGCAGCCAGAGGGCAGGGCGAGCGTCTGAAGCTTTCTTT. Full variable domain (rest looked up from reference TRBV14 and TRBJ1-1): EAGVTQFPSHSVIEKGQTVTLRCDPISGHDNLYWYRRVMGKEIKFLLHFVKESKQDESGMPNNRFLAERTGGTYSTLKVQPAELEDSGVYFCASSQRAGRASEAFFGQGTRLTVV.

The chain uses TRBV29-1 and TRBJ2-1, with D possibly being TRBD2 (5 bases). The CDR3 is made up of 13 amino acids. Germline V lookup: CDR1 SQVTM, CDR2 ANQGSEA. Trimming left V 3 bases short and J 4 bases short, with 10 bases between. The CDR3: CSVESRLYNEQFF. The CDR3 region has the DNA TGCAGCGTTGAGTCCAGACTATACAATGAGCAGTTCTTC.

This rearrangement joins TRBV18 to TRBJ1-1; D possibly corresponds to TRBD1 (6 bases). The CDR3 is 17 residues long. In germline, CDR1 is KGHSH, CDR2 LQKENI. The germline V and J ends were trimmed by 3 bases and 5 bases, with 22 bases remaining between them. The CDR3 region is CASSPLGFQGRGTEAFF. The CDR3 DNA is TGTGCCAGCTCACCCCTGGGGTTCCAGGGGCGAGGTACTGAAGCTTTCTTT.

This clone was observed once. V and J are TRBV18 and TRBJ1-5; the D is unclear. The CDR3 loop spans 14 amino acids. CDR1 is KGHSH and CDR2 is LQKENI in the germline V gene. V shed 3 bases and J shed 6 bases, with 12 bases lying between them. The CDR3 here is CASSPPGPGQPQHF. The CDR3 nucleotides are TGTGCCAGCTCACCCCCCGGCCCCGGTCAGCCCCAGCATTTT.

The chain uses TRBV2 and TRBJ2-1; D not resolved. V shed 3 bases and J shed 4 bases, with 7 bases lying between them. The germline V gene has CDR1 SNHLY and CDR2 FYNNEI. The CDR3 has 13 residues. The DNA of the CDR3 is TGTGCCAGCAGTGACTCCGGGTACAATGAGCAGTTCTTC. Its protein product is CASSDSGYNEQFF.

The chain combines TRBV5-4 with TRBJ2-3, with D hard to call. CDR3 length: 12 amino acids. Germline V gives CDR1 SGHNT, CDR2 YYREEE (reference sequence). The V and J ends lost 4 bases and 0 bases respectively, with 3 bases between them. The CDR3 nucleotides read TGTGCCAGCAGCGAGAGCACAGATACGCAGTATTTT. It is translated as CASSESTDTQYF.

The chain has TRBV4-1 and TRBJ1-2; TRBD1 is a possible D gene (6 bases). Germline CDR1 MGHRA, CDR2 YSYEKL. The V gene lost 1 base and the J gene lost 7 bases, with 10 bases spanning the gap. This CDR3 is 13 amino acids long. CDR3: CASSQVGQSGYTF. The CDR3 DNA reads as TGCGCCAGCAGCCAAGTAGGACAGAGTGGCTACACCTTC.

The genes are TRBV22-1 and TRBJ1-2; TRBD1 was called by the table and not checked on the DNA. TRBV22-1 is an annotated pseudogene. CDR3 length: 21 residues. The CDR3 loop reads CPGSAQRIVLGQEDLNYGYTF. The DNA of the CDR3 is TGTCCTGGGAGCGCACAGAGGATAGTTTTGGGACAGGAAGACCTGAACTATGGCTACACCTTC.

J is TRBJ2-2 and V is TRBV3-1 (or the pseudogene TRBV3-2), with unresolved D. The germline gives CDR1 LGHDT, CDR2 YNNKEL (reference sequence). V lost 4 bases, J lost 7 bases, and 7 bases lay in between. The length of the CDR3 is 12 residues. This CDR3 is CASSLLHGELFF. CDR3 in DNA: TGTGCCAGCAGCCTCCTCCACGGGGAGCTGTTTTTT.

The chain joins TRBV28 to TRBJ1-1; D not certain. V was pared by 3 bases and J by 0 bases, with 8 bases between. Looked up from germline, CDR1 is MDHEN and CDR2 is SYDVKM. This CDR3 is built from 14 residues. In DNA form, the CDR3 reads TGTGCCAGCAGTTTTATGGCTATGAACACTGAAGCTTTCTTT. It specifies CASSFMAMNTEAFF.